A selection of T cell receptor beta chains follows, all from one sample in a study of cytomegalovirus exposure and HLA in healthy donors. The protocol was immunoSEQ multiplex PCR, while the TCRdb copy is restricted to in-frame clones and leaves out a portion. The sample has 100,000 to 150,000 clones, roughly 68% seen once. Input material: PBMCs. The receptors shown here come from a woman aged 45-65 years in good health and CMV-seropositive. The CDR3 runs from the conserved cysteine through the conserved F or W. Fields, in order: J gene, V gene, clone size, D gene, CDR3 protein, CDR3 DNA. D genes are given only for firm matches. Size values are once, few and many counts, or a class for expanded clones, and some rows have none.

TRBJ1-2	TRBV5-1	.	.	CASSPGWGGDTNYGYTF	TGCGCCAGCAGCCCCGGATGGGGCGGCGATACTAACTATGGCTACACCTTC
TRBJ1-2	TRBV5-4	.	.	CASSLALTASSGGYTF	TGTGCCAGCAGCTTGGCTTTGACAGCAAGTTCGGGTGGCTACACCTTC
TRBJ2-3	TRBV11-2	.	.	CASAPGARPDTQYF	TGTGCCAGCGCCCCAGGGGCGCGGCCAGATACGCAGTATTTT
TRBJ2-1	TRBV6-5	.	TRBD2	CASRPSGGCEQFF	TGTGCCAGCAGGCCTAGCGGGGGGTGTGAGCAGTTCTTC
TRBJ2-7	TRBV2	few	.	CASRRGTQTYEQYF	TGTGCCAGCAGGCGGGGGACACAGACTTACGAGCAGTACTTC
TRBJ2-7	TRBV7-2	.	TRBD1	CASSLEASGGYEQYF	TGTGCCAGCAGCTTAGAGGCGTCAGGGGGATACGAGCAGTACTTC
TRBJ1-2	TRBV18	.	.	CASSPQSGYGYTF	TGTGCCAGCTCACCACAATCCGGGTACGGCTACACCTTC
TRBJ2-2	TRBV7-2	once	TRBD1	CARSPHRGLVTGELFF	TGTGCCCGCAGTCCACACAGGGGGCTAGTCACCGGGGAGCTGTTTTTT
TRBJ2-5	TRBV6-1	few	.	CASSEEEVTEETQYF	TGTGCCAGCAGTGAAGAAGAGGTGACAGAAGAGACCCAGTACTTC
TRBJ1-1	TRBV1	few	.	CTSSQETGTGGEWNTEAFF	TGCACCAGCAGCCAGGAGACCGGGACAGGGGGCGAGTGGAACACTGAAGCTTTCTTT
TRBJ2-5	TRBV6-5	.	TRBD1	CASATGGIEETQYF	TGTGCCAGCGCGACAGGGGGGATAGAAGAGACCCAGTACTTC
TRBJ2-3	TRBV6-5	.	TRBD2	CASNIAGTDTQYF	TGTGCCAGCAATATAGCGGGGACAGATACGCAGTATTTT
TRBJ2-7	TRBV27	.	TRBD1	CASSLLLGTASYEQYF	TGTGCCAGCAGTTTACTTCTCGGGACAGCGTCCTACGAGCAGTACTTC
TRBJ2-7	TRBV7-9	.	.	CASSLALYYEQYF	TGTGCCAGCAGCTTAGCATTATATTACGAGCAGTACTTC
TRBJ1-5	TRBV7-9	.	.	CASSPAGGVNQPQHF	TGTGCCAGCAGCCCAGCGGGAGGAGTTAATCAGCCCCAGCATTTT
TRBJ2-7	TRBV29-1	.	TRBD1	CSVEVGTGVFQTYEQYF	TGCAGCGTTGAAGTCGGGACAGGGGTATTCCAAACCTACGAGCAGTACTTC
TRBJ1-5	TRBV6-5	.	.	CASSRDSYSNQPQHF	TGTGCCAGCAGTCGCGACAGTTATAGCAATCAGCCCCAGCATTTT
TRBJ2-5	TRBV7-2	.	TRBD1	CASRGTGSTGTQYF	TGTGCCAGCAGGGGGACAGGGTCAACAGGGACCCAGTACTTC
TRBJ2-7	TRBV19	.	TRBD2	CASSPHRPSGYEQYF	TGTGCCAGTAGCCCGCATAGGCCTAGCGGATACGAGCAGTACTTC
TRBJ1-2	TRBV18	.	.	CASSPTGIANYGYTF	TGTGCCAGCTCACCAACAGGGATAGCTAACTATGGCTACACCTTC
TRBJ2-3	TRBV6-4	few	TRBD2	CASSDEAGGTDTQYF	TGTGCCAGCAGTGACGAAGCGGGGGGCACAGATACGCAGTATTTT
TRBJ2-5	TRBV21-1	.	.	CASSKSRQSGQGGETQYF	TGTGCCAGCAGCAAAAGCCGCCAATCGGGACAGGGAGGAGAGACCCAGTACTTC
TRBJ2-7	TRBV7-2	.	.	CASSSFGQGKTYEQYF	TGTGCCAGCAGCTCCTTTGGGCAGGGGAAGACCTACGAGCAGTACTTC
TRBJ2-2	TRBV7-2	.	TRBD2	CASSPAWGGETNTGELFF	TGTGCCAGCAGCCCAGCCTGGGGGGGGGAAACAAACACCGGGGAGCTGTTTTTT
TRBJ1-3	TRBV4-1	few	.	CASSQRGGGSGNTIYF	TGCGCCAGCAGCCAACGAGGGGGGGGATCTGGAAACACCATATATTTT
TRBJ2-3	TRBV5-1	few	TRBD1	CASSLNRGADTQYF	TGCGCCAGCAGCTTGAACAGGGGTGCAGATACGCAGTATTTT
TRBJ2-1	TRBV5-1	.	.	CASSLASPYNEQFF	TGCGCCAGCAGCTTGGCTTCTCCCTACAATGAGCAGTTCTTC
TRBJ2-1	TRBV9	.	TRBD2	CASSLRTSGGYNEQFF	TGTGCCAGCAGCCTGAGGACTAGCGGGGGGTACAATGAGCAGTTCTTC
TRBJ1-1	TRBV5-1	few	TRBD1	CASSPGQGVVLEAFF	TGCGCCAGCAGCCCCGGACAGGGGGTGGTCCTTGAAGCTTTCTTT
TRBJ2-7	TRBV18	few	.	CASSPASGGEQYF	TGTGCCAGCTCACCAGCGAGCGGTGGCGAGCAGTACTTC
TRBJ1-6	TRBV30	.	.	CAWGQGYNSPLHF	TGTGCCTGGGGGCAGGGTTATAATTCACCCCTCCACTTT
TRBJ2-5	TRBV7-9	.	.	CASSSDRPGGTQYF	TGTGCCAGCAGTAGTGACAGGCCTGGCGGGACCCAGTACTTC
TRBJ1-1	TRBV7-8	once	.	CASSLVAGSEAFF	TGTGCCAGCAGCTTAGTTGCGGGATCTGAAGCTTTCTTT
TRBJ1-1	TRBV5-4	.	TRBD1	CASSSQMGTGNTEAFF	TGTGCCAGCAGCTCTCAAATGGGGACAGGGAACACTGAAGCTTTCTTT
TRBJ2-1	TRBV6-5	.	TRBD2	CASSLASGAYNEQFF	TGTGCCAGCAGTTTGGCTAGCGGGGCCTACAATGAGCAGTTCTTC
TRBJ1-4	TRBV27	.	.	CASSWGSGGEKLFF	TGTGCCAGCAGCTGGGGGTCCGGGGGGGAAAAACTGTTTTTT
TRBJ2-5	TRBV5-4	.	TRBD1	CASSPLKGQGETQYF	TGTGCCAGCAGCCCACTTAAGGGACAGGGAGAGACCCAGTACTTC
TRBJ2-7	TRBV29-1	once	TRBD1	CSAGTGSHEQYF	TGCAGCGCCGGGACAGGTTCGCACGAGCAGTACTTC
TRBJ1-4	TRBV5-5	.	TRBD1	CASFDRASDEKLFF	TGTGCCAGCTTCGACAGGGCCTCGGATGAAAAACTGTTTTTT
TRBJ1-1	TRBV7-9	.	TRBD1	CASSRPGTGNTEAFF	TGTGCCAGCAGCCGACCCGGGACAGGGAACACTGAAGCTTTCTTT
TRBJ2-3	TRBV18	.	TRBD2	CASSPTTSGGAPDTQYF	TGTGCCAGCTCACCAACGACCAGCGGGGGGGCCCCAGATACGCAGTATTTT
TRBJ2-5	TRBV9	.	TRBD2	CASSPSGYYEETQYF	TGTGCCAGCAGCCCTAGCGGGTACTACGAAGAGACCCAGTACTTC
TRBJ1-2	TRBV30	.	.	CAWIVGTSYTF	TGTGCCTGGATCGTAGGCACTAGCTACACCTTC
TRBJ2-3	TRBV4-2	once	TRBD2	CASSQSSGGGVDTQYF	TGTGCCAGCAGCCAGTCTTCCGGCGGGGGGGTGGATACGCAGTATTTT
TRBJ1-2	TRBV30	.	.	CAWRGMGAGHGYTF	TGTGCCTGGAGGGGTATGGGGGCGGGTCATGGCTACACCTTC
TRBJ2-1	TRBV29-1	.	.	CSVGDRFSYNEQFF	TGCAGCGTTGGAGACCGGTTCTCCTACAATGAGCAGTTCTTC
TRBJ1-5	TRBV7-6	.	.	CASSGGGDDQPQHF	TGTGCCAGCAGTGGGGGAGGAGACGATCAGCCCCAGCATTTT
TRBJ2-2	TRBV29-1	.	.	CSVRLNLDGELFF	TGCAGCGTTAGACTAAATTTGGACGGGGAGCTGTTTTTT
TRBJ2-7	TRBV19	.	TRBD2	CASSMARGAPYEQYF	TGTGCCAGTAGTATGGCGCGGGGGGCCCCCTACGAGCAGTACTTC
TRBJ2-3	TRBV5-1	.	.	CASSTPLDTQYF	TGCGCCAGCAGCACTCCGCTAGATACGCAGTATTTT
TRBJ1-6	TRBV15	.	.	CATRSPGGDSPLHF	TGTGCCACCAGAAGCCCTGGGGGCGATTCACCCCTCCACTTT
TRBJ2-2	TRBV19	.	TRBD2	CASSRGLAGENTGELFF	TGTGCCAGTAGTAGGGGACTAGCGGGGGAGAACACCGGGGAGCTGTTTTTT
TRBJ2-1	TRBV10-3	.	.	CAISEGGPYNEQFF	TGTGCCATCAGTGAAGGGGGACCCTACAATGAGCAGTTCTTC